This TCR beta chain was documented in a study of shared clonotypes between healthy human individuals. Turning to the study itself: The cohort had a couple of women and a few men, ages 18 to 49.

J was trimmed by 5 bases and V by 2 bases; bases with no gene match: 6. Germline V gene data show CDR1 as SEHNR and CDR2 as FQNEAQ (reference sequence). This CDR3 is built from 14 residues. The naive CD8 fraction comprised CD45RO-negative cells positively selected for CCR7 and excluded terminally differentiated effector memory CD45RA+ cells. Genomic DNA from each subset was divided evenly over several immunoSEQ plates. Sorted-subset replicate PCR reactions contained roughly 190 ng DNA, corresponding to some 28,000 T cell genomes. The protocol was immunoSEQ multiplex PCR, while the TCRdb copy is restricted to in-frame clones and leaves out a portion. This table holds about 600,000 clones, around 95% found once.

The source is a woman younger than 45 in good health. Material for sequencing was naive CD8+ T cells sorted from blood. The rearrangement joins TRBV7-9 to TRBJ2-7, with 7 bases fitting TRBD1. This CDR3 is CASSLWTGWDEQYF. The CDR3 DNA reads TGTGCCAGCAGCTTATGGACAGGTTGGGACGAGCAGTACTTC.